This T cell receptor beta chain was recorded in a study of CD8+ T cells in alopecia areata. About the research overall: Patients took tofacitinib for 6 to 18 months, followed by 6 drug-free months.

Only a few counts were recorded for this clone. What it binds is not known. Study-wide results and caveats: Higher clonality than in normal scalp was seen in lesional scalp, especially alopecia totalis/universalis.

Germline V CDR1 and CDR2: SGHRS, YFSETQ. This CDR3 region has 15 residues. V gave up 3 bases and J gave up 2 bases; unmatched junction bases: 6. It was cDNA, reverse transcribed from extracted RNA, that served as the sequencing template. Libraries were prepared by immunoSEQ multiplex PCR; TCRdb keeps only in-frame clonotypes and omits some of them. The table includes 200,000 to 250,000 clones, about 53% detected once. This chain links TRBV5-1 with TRBJ2-5, with 8 positions matching TRBD1. This material consisted of CD4+ T cells sorted from blood, taken at week 0. The source of this sequence is a human donor with alopecia areata. CDR3: CASSSQDRVQETQYF. The CDR3 DNA reads TGCGCCAGCAGCTCCCAGGACAGGGTTCAAGAGACCCAGTACTTC.